This T cell receptor (beta chain) was sequenced in a study of T cell responses to AZD1222 COVID-19 vaccine. Whole-study findings and limits: Unmutated variant regions reportedly attract nearly half of all spike-specific TCRs. Spike-specific TCR breadth and depth went up after people got two AZD1222 doses. Spike-spanning, vaccine-associated CD4 TCRs were dominant at 160-218 and 743-854. White British people made up most donors, females outnumbered males, and clonal diversity was possibly underestimated.

Turning to this clone: Its cognate antigen is unknown.

The length of the CDR3 is 15 residues. Trimming took off 4 bases at V and 10 bases at J, with 17 bases between the two ends. Germline values: CDR1 SNHLY, CDR2 FYNNEI. Repertoires were generated with immunoSEQ multiplex PCR, while TCRdb's copy carries only in-frame clones and drops some. The sample has about 120,000 clones; approximately 88% are singletons. The receptor was isolated from an adult in good health. This chain connects TRBV2 to TRBJ1-6, with TRBD1 as a possible D gene (6 bases). Sequences were derived from peripheral blood, sampled on day 0 of AZD1222 vaccination. CDR3 bases: TGTGCCAGCAGTGTTGCGGGGGGCGTAAGCTCACCCCTCCACTTT. Encoded protein: CASSVAGGVSSPLHF. Complete variable domain (other parts from reference TRBV2 and TRBJ1-6): EPEVTQTPSHQVTQMGQEVILRCVPISNHLYFYWYRQILGQKVEFLVSFYNNEISEKSEIFDDQFSVERPDGSNFTLKIRSTKLEDSAMYFCASSVAGGVSSPLHFGNGTRLTVT.